This TCR beta chain was recovered during a study of cytomegalovirus exposure and HLA in healthy donors. V was clipped by 0 bases and J by 13 bases; unmatched bases: 6. This CDR3 region has 13 residues. Germline assignment: CDR1 SGHTA and CDR2 FQGTGA. Some clones are missing from TCRdb's copy, which holds only in-frame ones; the method was immunoSEQ multiplex PCR. The sample records a few hundred thousand clones, approximately 88% being singletons. Donors came from a validation cohort of 95 to 150 subjects, distinct from the first 666-subject cohort. This receptor was obtained from a woman between 18 and 29 years old in good health and CMV-seronegative. The specimen sequenced was PBMCs. The genes are TRBV7-3 and TRBJ2-1; 7 bases fit TRBD2. The CDR3 region is CASSLTLAGAQFF. DNA of the CDR3: TGTGCCAGCAGCTTAACATTAGCGGGTGCCCAGTTCTTC.